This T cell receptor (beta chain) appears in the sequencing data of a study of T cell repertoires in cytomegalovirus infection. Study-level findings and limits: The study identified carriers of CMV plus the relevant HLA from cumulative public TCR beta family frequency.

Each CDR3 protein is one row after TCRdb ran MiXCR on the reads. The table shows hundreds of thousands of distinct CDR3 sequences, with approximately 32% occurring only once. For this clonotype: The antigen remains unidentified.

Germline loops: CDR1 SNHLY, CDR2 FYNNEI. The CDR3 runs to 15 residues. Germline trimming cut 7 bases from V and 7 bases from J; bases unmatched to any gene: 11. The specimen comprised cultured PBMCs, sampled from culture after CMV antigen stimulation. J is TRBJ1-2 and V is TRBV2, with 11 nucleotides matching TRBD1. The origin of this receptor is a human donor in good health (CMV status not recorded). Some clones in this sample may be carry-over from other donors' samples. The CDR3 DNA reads TGTGCCAGCACACCCCCCGGGACAGGGGGTTTTGGCTACACCTTC. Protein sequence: CASTPPGTGGFGYTF.